This TCR beta chain was identified in a study of shared clonotypes between healthy human individuals. Study findings and constraints: It was expected that sequencing depth would affect clonotype sharing among donors. Incompleteness in sorted-subset sequencing, despite large depth, was shown by rarefaction.

Produced via immunoSEQ multiplex PCR; TCRdb's table is partial and in-frame only. The sample shows over a million clones, roughly 96% of them seen only once. In the case of this clone: Its specificity is not known.

The donor population consisted of healthy HIV-negative adults with no recent acute infections or vaccinations. From CD4+ cells came CD45RA+ naive and CD45RA-negative memory subsets. Germline trimming cut 5 bases from V and 4 bases from J; bases unmatched to any gene: 5. The CDR3 covers 14 residues. The germline gives CDR1 SEHNR, CDR2 FQNEAQ (reference sequence). The rearrangement uses TRBV7-9 and TRBJ2-7; 10 bases align to TRBD2. The sequence was collected from a man aged 25-40 years in good health. Sequenced material: naive CD4+ T cells sorted from blood. Subset meaning: CD45RA+ positively selected. CDR3 sequence (DNA): TGTGCCAGCAGCCGAGCGGGAGGGATGTACGAGCAGTACTTC. Amino acid sequence: CASSRAGGMYEQYF.